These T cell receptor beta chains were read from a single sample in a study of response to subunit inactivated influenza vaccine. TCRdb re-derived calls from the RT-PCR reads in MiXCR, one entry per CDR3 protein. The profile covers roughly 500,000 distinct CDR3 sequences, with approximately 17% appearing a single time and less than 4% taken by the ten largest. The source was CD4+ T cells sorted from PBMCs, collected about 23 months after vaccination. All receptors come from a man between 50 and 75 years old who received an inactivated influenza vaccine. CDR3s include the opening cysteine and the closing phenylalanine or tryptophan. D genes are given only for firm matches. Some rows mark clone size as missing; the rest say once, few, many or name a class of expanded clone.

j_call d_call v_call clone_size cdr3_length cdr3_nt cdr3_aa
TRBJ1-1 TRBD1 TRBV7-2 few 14 TGTGCCAGTAACTACAGGGGGCGGGGAACTGAAGCTTTCTTT CASNYRGRGTEAFF
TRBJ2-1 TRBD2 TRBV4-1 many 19 TGCGCCAGCAGCCAAGTCTTCACCAGCGGGGGGGTCGTATACAATGAGCAGTTCTTC CASSQVFTSGGVVYNEQFF
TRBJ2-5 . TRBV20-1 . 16 TGCAGTGCTAGCCCTCTAGGACAAGGCCCCCAAGAGACCCAGTACTTC CSASPLGQGPQETQYF
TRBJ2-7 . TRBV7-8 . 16 TGTGCCAGCAGCTTAGGGGGGCCGAAGGGTCCCTACGAGCAGTACTTC CASSLGGPKGPYEQYF
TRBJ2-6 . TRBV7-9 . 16 TGTGCCAGCAGCTTAGGGGGCTACTCTGGGGCCAACGTCCTGACTTTC CASSLGGYSGANVLTF
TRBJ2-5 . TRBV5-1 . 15 TGCGCCAGCAGCTTGGGAGGGGGGCTGAAAGAGACCCAGTACTTC CASSLGGGLKETQYF
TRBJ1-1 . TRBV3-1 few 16 TGTGCCAGCAGCCCCCTAAGAGGGACCCCGAACACTGAAGCTTTCTTT CASSPLRGTPNTEAFF
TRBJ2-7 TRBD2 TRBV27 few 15 TGTGCCAGCAGTTTAACGGGAGGAAGCACCTACGAGCAGTACTTC CASSLTGGSTYEQYF
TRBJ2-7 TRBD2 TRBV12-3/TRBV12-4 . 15 TGTGCCAGCACCGAAGGGGCGGGGGGCTCCTACGAGCAGTACTTC CASTEGAGGSYEQYF
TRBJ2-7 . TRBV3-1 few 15 TGTGCCAGCAGCCGCTCCTTTGGGTCATCCTACGAGCAGTACTTC CASSRSFGSSYEQYF
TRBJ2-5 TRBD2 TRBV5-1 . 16 TGCGCCAGCAGCCGTATGACTAGCGGGAGCGGCGAGACCCAGTACTTC CASSRMTSGSGETQYF
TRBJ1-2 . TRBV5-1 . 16 TGCGCCAGCAGCTTAGGGCCCTGGACAGATTTTTATGGCTACACCTTC CASSLGPWTDFYGYTF
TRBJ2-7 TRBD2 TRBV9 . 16 TGTGCCAGCAGCCCTCAGACTAGCGGGGTATCCTACGAGCAGTACTTC CASSPQTSGVSYEQYF
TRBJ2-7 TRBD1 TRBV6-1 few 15 TGTGCCAGCCTAGGGGACAGGTCGGTTTCCTACGAGCAGTACTTC CASLGDRSVSYEQYF
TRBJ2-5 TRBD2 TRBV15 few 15 TGTGCCACCAGCAGAGGAACGCGGGAGCAAGAGACCCAGTACTTC CATSRGTREQETQYF
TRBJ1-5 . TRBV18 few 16 TGTGCCAGCTCACCATCGGGGGGGGTGAGGAATCAGCCCCAGCATTTT CASSPSGGVRNQPQHF
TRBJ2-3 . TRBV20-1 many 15 TGCAGTGTGGGGGACACCACCGGAGGGACAGATACGCAGTATTTT CSVGDTTGGTDTQYF
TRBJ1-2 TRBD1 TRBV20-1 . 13 TGCAGTGCTCGGACAGGGGAGAACTATGGCTACACCTTC CSARTGENYGYTF
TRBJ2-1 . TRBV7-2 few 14 TGTGCCAGCAGCGCCCGGGTCCTGATAAATGAGCAGTTCTTC CASSARVLINEQFF
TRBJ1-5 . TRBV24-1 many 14 TGTGCCACCAGTGAGGCTTATAGCAATCAGCCCCAGCATTTT CATSEAYSNQPQHF
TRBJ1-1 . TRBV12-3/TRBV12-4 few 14 TGTGCCAGCAGTAGCGCAGGGTTCATGACTGAAGCTTTCTTT CASSSAGFMTEAFF
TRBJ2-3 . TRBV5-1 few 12 TGCGCCAGCACACGAACGGGGAATGAAAAGTATTTT CASTRTGNEKYF
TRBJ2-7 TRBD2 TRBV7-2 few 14 TGTGCCAGCAGCTGGGGACTAGCGGGGGACGAGCAGTACTTC CASSWGLAGDEQYF
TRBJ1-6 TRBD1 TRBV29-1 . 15 TGCAGCGTTAAATCGGAGACAGGGTTTAATTCACCCCTCCACTTT CSVKSETGFNSPLHF
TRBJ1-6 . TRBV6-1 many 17 TGTGCCAGCAAACCGGCAGGGTTCAGCTCCTATAATTCACCCCTCCACTTT CASKPAGFSSYNSPLHF
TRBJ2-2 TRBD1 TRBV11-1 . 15 TGTGCCAGCGAGAGAGACAGGGCGAAGACCGGGGAGCTGTTTTTT CASERDRAKTGELFF
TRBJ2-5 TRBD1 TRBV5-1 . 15 TGCGCCAGCAGCATAGCCGGGACAGTGAAAGAGACCCAGTACTTC CASSIAGTVKETQYF
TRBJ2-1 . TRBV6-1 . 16 TGTGCCAGCAGGGAACCTAGCGTCTACTCCTACAATGAGCAGTTCTTC CASREPSVYSYNEQFF
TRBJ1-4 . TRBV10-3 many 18 TGTGCCATCAGTGACGTTTATGACTACCAGGGAGACGTTGAAAAACTGTTTTTT CAISDVYDYQGDVEKLFF
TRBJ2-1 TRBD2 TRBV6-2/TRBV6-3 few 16 TGTGCCAGCAGTGACGGGACTAGCGGGACAGACAATGAGCAGTTCTTC CASSDGTSGTDNEQFF
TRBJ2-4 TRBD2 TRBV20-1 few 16 TGCAGTGCTAGAGATGGGAGGGAAGGAGCCAAAAACATTCAGTACTTC CSARDGREGAKNIQYF
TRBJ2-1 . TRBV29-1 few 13 TGCAGCGTTGGTCGGACTGACTATAGTGAGCAGTTCTTC CSVGRTDYSEQFF
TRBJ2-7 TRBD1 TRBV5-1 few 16 TGCGCCAGCAGCTTGGGGGGCACAGGGGCCGGCGACGAGCAGTACTTC CASSLGGTGAGDEQYF
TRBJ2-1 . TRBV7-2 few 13 TGTGCCAGCACCTTCTACCTAGGGAATGAGCAGTTCTTC CASTFYLGNEQFF
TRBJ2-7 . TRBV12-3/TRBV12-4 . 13 TGTGCCAGCAGTAGAACAGGGTCGGACGAGCAGTACTTC CASSRTGSDEQYF
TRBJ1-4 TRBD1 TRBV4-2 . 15 TGTGCCAGCAGCCAAGGCAGGGGGGGAGATGAAAAACTGTTTTTT CASSQGRGGDEKLFF
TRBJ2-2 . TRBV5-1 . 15 TGCGCCAGCAGCTATACGGACAGATACACCGGGGAGCTGTTTTTT CASSYTDRYTGELFF
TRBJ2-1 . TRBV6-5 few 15 TGTGCCAGCAGTTACACAGGGATATCCTACAATGAGCAGTTCTTC CASSYTGISYNEQFF
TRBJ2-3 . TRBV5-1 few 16 TGCGCCAGCAGCTCTCGAGGGGGTTCGATCACAGATACGCAGTATTTT CASSSRGGSITDTQYF
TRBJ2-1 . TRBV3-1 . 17 TGTGCCAGCAGCCAGGAGGTCCCTGGGGCATCCTACAATGAGCAGTTCTTC CASSQEVPGASYNEQFF
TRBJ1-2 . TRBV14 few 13 TGTGCCAGCAGCCCACACGGGTCCCAGGGCTACACCTTC CASSPHGSQGYTF
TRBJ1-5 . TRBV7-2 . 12 TGTGCCAGCAGCTCCGGTGTTGGGCCCCAGCATTTT CASSSGVGPQHF
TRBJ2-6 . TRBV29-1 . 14 TGCAGCCTTGGACATGGGTTGGGGGCCAACGTCCTGACTTTC CSLGHGLGANVLTF
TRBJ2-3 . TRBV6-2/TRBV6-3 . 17 TGTGCCAGCACCCTGAGGCGGGGACGAGCGAGCACAGATACGCAGTATTTT CASTLRRGRASTDTQYF
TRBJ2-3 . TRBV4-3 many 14 TGCGCCAGCAGCCAAGAAGACGGGACAGATACGCAGTATTTT CASSQEDGTDTQYF
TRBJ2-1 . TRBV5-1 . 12 TGCGCCAGCAGCTTGGTGGACACTGAGCAGTTCTTC CASSLVDTEQFF